This T cell receptor (beta chain) derives from a study of identical twins. This clonotype has a handful of counts. CDR1 and CDR2 (germline): SGHTA, FQGNSA. The ends were cut back, 5 bases at V and 5 bases at J, with 12 bases in the middle. This CDR3 has 13 amino acids. TCRdb itself ran the 5' RACE reads through MiXCR, one entry per CDR3 protein. Of 450,000 or so distinct CDR3 sequences in the sample, 24% are singletons; the top ten hold about 2.7%. The same sample was also studied in work on T cells expressing NK-cell markers. This second report adds: For 6 or 7 donors, the dominant NKG2C+ clonotypes made up roughly 1.0-7.0% of their CD8+ T cells.

The sequenced sample consisted of CD4+ T cells sorted from blood. The receptor comes from a woman between 18 and 30 years old in good health. This rearrangement joins TRBV7-2 to TRBJ2-5, with D possibly being TRBD2 (5 bases). The CDR3 coding sequence is TGTGCCAGCAGCCAGGACGGGAAGGAGACCCAGTACTTC. Protein sequence: CASSQDGKETQYF.